One and the same sample provided the 32 T cell receptor beta chains below, sequenced in a study of blood T cell repertoires in COVID-19. Clones were read by immunoSEQ multiplex PCR, and TCRdb kept only the in-frame ones, dropping some. The sample holds about 200,000 clones, around 90% seen once. The sequencing sample was made of PBMCs or T cells enriched from blood (not recorded which). Receptors originate from a woman under 40 who had recovered from COVID-19.

The chain recombines TRBV6-2 or TRBV6-3 with TRBJ2-3; 10 bases match TRBD2. This CDR3 comprises 17 residues. Germline CDR1 reads MNHEY; CDR2 reads SVGEGT. Trimming at V came to 4 bases and at J to 8 bases, leaving 15 bases not matched to a gene. CDR3: CASSSPGTSANRGTQYF. CDR3 bases: TGTGCCAGCAGTTCCCCGGGGACTAGCGCCAACAGAGGTACGCAGTATTTT.

This rearrangement joins TRBV5-1 to TRBJ2-1; 7 nucleotides match TRBD1. From germline, CDR1 is SGHRS and CDR2 YFSETQ. This CDR3 is 13 amino acids long. Losses at the gene ends were 3 bases for V and 8 bases for J; bases not matched to a gene: 5. The CDR3 sequence is CASSSTGWDEQFF. CDR3 nucleotides: TGCGCCAGCAGCTCGACAGGGTGGGATGAGCAGTTCTTC.

This chain uses TRBV6-4 with TRBJ1-4, with 8 bases fitting TRBD1. Germline CDR1 MRHNA, CDR2 SNTAGT. V shed 4 bases and J 8 bases; nucleotides not matched to a gene: 9. The CDR3 is 15 amino acids. Here the CDR3 DNA reads TGTGCCAGCAGTGGGGACAGGATAAGTGTCGAAAAACTGTTTTTT. Amino acids: CASSGDRISVEKLFF.

The chain employs TRBV13 and TRBJ2-1; 12 nucleotides line up with TRBD2. Trimming removed 2 bases from V and 4 bases from J; junction bases left unmatched: 6. The CDR3 covers 17 residues. The germline gives CDR1 PRHDT, CDR2 FYEKMQ (reference sequence). For the CDR3, the DNA is TGTGCCAGCAGCTTATGGGCTAGCGGGAGGGCTTACAATGAGCAGTTCTTC. It yields the protein CASSLWASGRAYNEQFF.

The chain carries TRBV27 and TRBJ1-6; D unclear. The ends were cut back, 5 bases at V and 14 bases at J, with 22 bases in the middle. The germline V gene encodes CDR1 MNHEY and CDR2 SMNVEV (reference sequence). The CDR3 is 15 residues long. CDR3 DNA: TGTGCCAGCAGTCAAACCACCCCTACCTTTTCCACCCTCCACTTT. Protein sequence: CASSQTTPTFSTLHF.

The chain links TRBV7-9 to TRBJ1-4; TRBD1 aligns across 9 bases. V was pared by 4 bases and J by 6 bases, with 6 bases of the junction left unmatched. From germline, CDR1 is SEHNR and CDR2 FQNEAQ (reference sequence). There are 15 residues in the CDR3. This CDR3 is CASSSGRTGDEKLFF. The CDR3 DNA reads TGTGCCAGCAGCTCCGGGCGGACAGGGGATGAAAAACTGTTTTTT.

The table lists this clone with a few counts. The chain recombines TRBV30 with TRBJ2-7; 10 bases align to TRBD1. The CDR3 has 13 residues. V lost 6 bases, J lost 3 bases, and 5 bases stayed unmatched. Per the germline V gene, CDR1 is GTSNPN and CDR2 is SVGIG (reference sequence). The chain's CDR3 is CACKGTGDYEQYF. The DNA of the CDR3 is TGTGCCTGTAAAGGGACAGGGGACTACGAGCAGTACTTC.

V and J are TRBV2 and TRBJ1-1; the D gene is possibly TRBD1 (5 bases). V lost 6 bases and J 1 base, leaving 9 bases between the germline ends. Germline values: CDR1 SNHLY, CDR2 FYNNEI. CDR3 length: 13 amino acids. The CDR3 here is CASRGDRNTEAFF. The CDR3 DNA follows: TGTGCCAGCAGAGGCGACAGGAACACTGAAGCTTTCTTT.

This clone was found once. The V call is TRBV27, the J call TRBJ2-1; D is possibly TRBD1 (5 bases). Trimming removed 5 bases at V and 2 bases at J, with 25 bases between. The CDR3 extends over 19 amino acids. CDR1 is MNHEY and CDR2 is SMNVEV in the germline V gene (reference sequence). Here the CDR3 reads CASSKGMPSRPNPYNEQFF. Here the CDR3 DNA reads TGTGCCAGCAGTAAGGGGATGCCCTCCCGTCCTAACCCCTACAATGAGCAGTTCTTC.

The genes are TRBV4-1 and TRBJ1-1; maybe TRBD1 (5 bases). This CDR3 has 15 residues. CDR1 is MGHRA and CDR2 is YSYEKL in the germline V gene. V lost 2 bases to trimming and J lost 4 bases, with 14 bases between them. CDR3 sequence (DNA): TGCGCCAGCAGCCAACCCCCAAGCAGGGCCACTGAAGCTTTCTTT. It encodes CASSQPPSRATEAFF.

J is TRBJ1-2 and V is TRBV9, with a tentative D call TRBD1 (6 bases). V lost 3 bases, J lost 4 bases, and 10 bases lay in between. The CDR3 is 13 residues long. The V gene's germline CDR1 is SGDLS and CDR2 YYNGEE. The CDR3: CASSAKGGYGYTF. DNA for the CDR3: TGTGCCAGCAGCGCCAAAGGGGGCTATGGCTACACCTTC.

The rearrangement links TRBV29-1 to TRBJ2-2; 15 nucleotides agree with TRBD2. CDR1 and CDR2 (germline): SQVTM, ANQGSEA. CDR3 length equals 15 residues. V shed 7 bases and J 9 bases; nucleotides not matched to a gene: 9. DNA of the CDR3: TGCAGCGCACTCTGGACTAGCGGGAGGGCCTGGGAGCTGTTTTTT. It encodes CSALWTSGRAWELFF.

The genes are TRBV27 and TRBJ1-5; D possibly corresponds to TRBD1 (5 bases). The CDR3 runs to 14 residues. The V gene lost 7 bases and the J gene lost 4 bases, with 14 bases spanning the gap. The germline CDR1 and CDR2 sequences are MNHEY and SMNVEV (reference sequence). This CDR3 reads CASKKWGENQPQHF. CDR3 coding DNA: TGTGCCAGCAAAAAATGGGGCGAGAATCAGCCCCAGCATTTT.

CDR3 residues: CASSHWGGSEQFF. In nucleotides, the CDR3 is TGTGCCAGCAGCCACTGGGGGGGCAGTGAGCAGTTCTTC. The rearrangement joins TRBV14 to TRBJ2-1, with D tentatively TRBD2 (7 bases). CDR1 is SGHDN and CDR2 is FVKESK in the germline V gene. Trimming stripped 3 bases from V and 9 bases from J, with 12 bases between. The CDR3 covers 13 residues.

The V gene is TRBV9, the J gene TRBJ2-2, with 7 bases matching TRBD1. The CDR3 runs to 18 residues. Germline assignment: CDR1 SGDLS and CDR2 YYNGEE. V lost 6 bases and J lost 0; bases outside the gene matches: 14. CDR3 bases: TGTGCCAGCACCTCTCCCAGGGAAGGGGGCGCGAACACCGGGGAGCTGTTTTTT. This sequence encodes CASTSPREGGANTGELFF.

The chain carries TRBV18 and TRBJ2-3; tentatively, D is TRBD1 (5 bases). The CDR3 extends over 14 amino acids. Germline V gene sequence: CDR1 KGHSH, CDR2 LQKENI. Trimming shortened V by 6 bases and J by 2 bases, and 12 bases separated the two germline ends. The CDR3 DNA reads as TGTGCCAGCTCCCGCCGGACAAACACAGATACGCAGTATTTT. This translates into CASSRRTNTDTQYF.

The V call is TRBV11-2, the J call TRBJ1-4; D call uncertain. The CDR3 extends over 14 amino acids. CDR1 and CDR2 from the germline V gene are SGHAT and FQNNGV. Trimming pared 0 bases from V and 5 bases from J, leaving 7 bases between. For the CDR3, the DNA is TGTGCCAGCAGCTTAGACCTCGTAAATGAAAAACTGTTTTTT. Translated, it gives CASSLDLVNEKLFF.

The chain employs TRBV7-7 and TRBJ2-2; TRBD2 is a possible D gene (5 bases). The CDR3 runs to 12 residues. From germline, CDR1 is SSHAT and CDR2 FNYEAQ (reference sequence). The CDR3 loop is CAINRGTGELFF. CDR3 sequence (DNA): TGTGCTATCAACCGGGGTACCGGGGAGCTGTTTTTT.

This chain uses TRBV4-3 with TRBJ2-5; TRBD2 agrees at 8 bases. From germline, CDR1 is LGHNA and CDR2 YSLEER. After removal of 0 bases from V and 2 bases from J, the junction contained 5 bases not matched to a gene. The CDR3 extends over 16 amino acids. The CDR3 nucleotides are TGCGCCAGCAGCCAAGAGCCAGCGGGGGCACAAGAGACCCAGTACTTC. Translated, it gives CASSQEPAGAQETQYF.

The rearrangement uses TRBV6-2 or TRBV6-3 and TRBJ2-6; 7 bases are a match to TRBD1. The trim removed 4 bases at V and 1 base at J, leaving 10 bases unmatched. Germline CDR1 is MNHEY and CDR2 is SVGEGT. The CDR3 is made up of 18 amino acids. Here the CDR3 reads CASSSTTGPPSGANVLTF. CDR3 sequence (DNA): TGTGCCAGCAGTTCAACGACAGGGCCCCCATCTGGGGCCAACGTCCTGACTTTC.

The CDR3 loop is CSAARGPGDTQYF. The DNA for the CDR3 is TGCAGCGCAGCAAGGGGGCCTGGAGATACGCAGTATTTT. This chain joins TRBV29-1 and TRBJ2-3; 7 bases agree with TRBD1. The V gene's germline CDR1 is SQVTM and CDR2 ANQGSEA. The CDR3 runs to 13 residues. Unmatched junction bases numbered 9, after V lost 7 bases and J lost 5 bases.

The V and J genes are TRBV23-1 and TRBJ2-2, with D perhaps TRBD1 (6 bases). Being an ORF, TRBV23-1 has a function that is uncertain. This CDR3 has 21 amino acids. Trimming took 2 bases from V and 0 from J, leaving 25 bases between them. CDR3: CASSQPLPLSAGDANTGELFF. DNA of the CDR3: TGCGCCAGCAGTCAACCCCTCCCTTTGAGTGCAGGGGACGCGAACACCGGGGAGCTGTTTTTT.

V usage is TRBV21-1 and J usage is TRBJ2-3; the D call of TRBD1 is as the table states it, not checked on the DNA. TRBV21-1 represents a pseudogene. This CDR3 has 18 amino acids. CDR3 coding DNA: TGTGCCAGCAGCAAAAGGGGACAGGGGGAGAAGGACACAGATACGCAGTATTTT. Protein product: CASSKRGQGEKDTDTQYF.

This chain connects TRBV6-1 to TRBJ1-6, with 7 bases fitting TRBD1. The CDR3 covers 14 residues. Looked up from germline, CDR1 is MNHNS and CDR2 is SASEGT. With V trimmed by 3 bases and J by 6 bases, 2 bases remained unmatched. Written as DNA, the CDR3 is TGTGCCAGCAGTGATCGACAGGGTAATTCACCCCTCCACTTT. This translates into CASSDRQGNSPLHF.

V gene TRBV30 combines with J gene TRBJ1-5, with a possible D match to TRBD1 (5 bases). With 3 bases removed from V and 0 bases from J, the gap between germline ends came to 15 bases. Per the germline V gene, CDR1 is GTSNPN and CDR2 is SVGIG (reference sequence). The CDR3 spans 16 residues. The CDR3 here is CAWSAGTAYSNQPQHF. The CDR3 bases are TGTGCCTGGAGCGCGGGGACGGCGTATAGCAATCAGCCCCAGCATTTT. The full variable domain, completed using reference TRBV30 and TRBJ1-5, is SQTIHQWPATLVQPVGSPLSLECTVEGTSNPNLYWYRQAAGRGLQLLFYSVGIGQISSEVPQNLSASRPQDRQFILSSKKLLLSDSGFYLCAWSAGTAYSNQPQHFGDGTRLSIL.

This sequence joins TRBV7-9 and TRBJ2-3; 8 bases map to TRBD2. V gave up 5 bases and J gave up 7 bases; unmatched junction bases: 8. The CDR3 has 14 residues. The V gene's germline CDR1 is SEHNR and CDR2 FQNEAQ (reference sequence). The CDR3 sequence: CASSHAGGEYTQYF. CDR3 bases: TGTGCCAGCAGCCATGCGGGGGGCGAGTATACGCAGTATTTT.

The genes are TRBV13 and TRBJ1-1; no reliable D call. The germline V gene encodes CDR1 PRHDT and CDR2 FYEKMQ (reference sequence). The V gene lost 0 bases and the J gene lost 8 bases, with 10 bases spanning the gap. The CDR3 length is 13 residues. In DNA form, the CDR3 reads TGTGCCAGCAGCTTAGGAGATACATTCGAAGCTTTCTTT. It specifies CASSLGDTFEAFF.

The rearrangement joins TRBV7-9 to TRBJ1-1; D gene unclear. The V end lost 0 bases, the J end lost 8 bases, and 10 bases lay between the germline ends. There are 13 residues in the CDR3. Germline CDR1 SEHNR, CDR2 FQNEAQ (reference sequence). The CDR3 nucleotides are TGTGCCAGCAGCTTAGCTTATCGGGGAGAAGCTTTCTTT. Translating it yields CASSLAYRGEAFF.

V is TRBV20-1 and J is TRBJ1-2; D possibly corresponds to TRBD1 (5 bases). This CDR3 spans 14 amino acids. Per germline, CDR1 DFQATT and CDR2 SNEGSKA (reference sequence). V was shortened by 3 bases and J by 3 bases, with 14 bases between the two germline ends. The DNA of the CDR3 is TGCAGTGCTAGTAGCAGGGAAGACGACTATGGCTACACCTTC. Encoded protein: CSASSREDDYGYTF.

The rearrangement joins TRBV9 to TRBJ2-7; 12 bases agree with TRBD2. There are 18 residues in the CDR3. The ends lost 3 bases at V and 6 bases at J; junction bases unmatched: 16. Germline V gene sequence: CDR1 SGDLS, CDR2 YYNGEE. CDR3 sequence reads: CASSASGLAGGIDSEQYF. DNA of the CDR3: TGTGCCAGCAGCGCCTCCGGGCTAGCGGGGGGGATAGATTCCGAGCAGTACTTC. Variable domain in full (rest from reference TRBV9 and TRBJ2-7): DSGVTQTPKHLITATGQRVTLRCSPRSGDLSVYWYQQSLDQGLQFLIQYYNGEERAKGNILERFSAQQFPDLHSELNLSSLELGDSALYFCASSASGLAGGIDSEQYFGPGTRLTVT.

This sequence joins TRBV11-1 and TRBJ2-2; D is possibly TRBD1 (6 bases). V was cut by 7 bases and J by 4 bases, with 10 bases left in between. Looked up from germline, CDR1 is SGHAT and CDR2 is FQDESV (reference sequence). The CDR3 totals 13 residues. The CDR3, as DNA: TGTGCCAGCACCTACAGGGTCACCGGGGAGCTGTTTTTT. Encoded protein: CASTYRVTGELFF.

The chain recombines TRBV7-9 with TRBJ2-1; 8 bases are shared with TRBD2. V was pared by 7 bases and J by 9 bases, with 14 bases of the junction left unmatched. Germline V gene lookup returns CDR1 SEHNR and CDR2 FQNEAQ (reference sequence). CDR3 size: 15 residues. The CDR3 region is CASTNGTSPWSEQFF. Here the CDR3 DNA reads TGTGCCAGCACCAACGGGACTAGTCCGTGGAGTGAGCAGTTCTTC.